This TCR beta chain emerged from a study of beta chain features in type 1 diabetes. This clone was observed a handful of times. Its antigen is still unknown. The CDR3 length is 15 residues. Germline V gene lookup returns CDR1 MNHNY and CDR2 SVGAGI (reference sequence). Trimming took 2 bases from V and 3 from J; bases not matched to a gene: 2. The whole isolated RNA underwent reverse transcription, so sequencing captured expressed TCRB transcripts. Assay: immunoSEQ multiplex PCR; the TCRdb copy retains only in-frame clones and omits some. The repertoire consists of hundreds of thousands of clones, with 10% to 15% occurring once and the leading ten covering around 0.0099%. Broader study findings: Among patients with Type 1 diabetes, TCRB CDR3s were moderately but significantly shorter in every one of the four CD4+ subsets. Although PCR might favor shorter templates, it would do so equally in patients and controls.

The sample was naive CD4+ T cells from blood. The chain couples TRBV6-6 to TRBJ1-2; 11 bases agree with TRBD1. This sequence originates from a woman aged 18-29 years with type 1 diabetes. CDR3 amino acids: CASSYAGQGDYGYTF. The DNA of the CDR3 is TGTGCCAGCAGTTACGCGGGACAGGGGGACTATGGCTACACCTTC.